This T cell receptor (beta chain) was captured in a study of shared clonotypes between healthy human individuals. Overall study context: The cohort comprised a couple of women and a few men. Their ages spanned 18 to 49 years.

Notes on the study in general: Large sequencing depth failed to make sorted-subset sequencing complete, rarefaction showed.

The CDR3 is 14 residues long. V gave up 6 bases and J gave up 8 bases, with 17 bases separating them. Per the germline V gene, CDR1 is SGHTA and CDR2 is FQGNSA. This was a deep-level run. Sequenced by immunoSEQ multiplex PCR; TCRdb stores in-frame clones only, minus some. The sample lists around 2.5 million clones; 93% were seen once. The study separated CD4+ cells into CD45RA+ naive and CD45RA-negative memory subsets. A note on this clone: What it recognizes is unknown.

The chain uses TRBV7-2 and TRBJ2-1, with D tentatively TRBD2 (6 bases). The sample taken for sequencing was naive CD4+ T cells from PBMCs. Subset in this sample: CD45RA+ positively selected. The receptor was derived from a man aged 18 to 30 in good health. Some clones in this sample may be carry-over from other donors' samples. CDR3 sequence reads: CASRGYGRGDEQFF. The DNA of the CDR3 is TGTGCCAGCAGGGGATATGGGCGCGGGGATGAGCAGTTCTTC.